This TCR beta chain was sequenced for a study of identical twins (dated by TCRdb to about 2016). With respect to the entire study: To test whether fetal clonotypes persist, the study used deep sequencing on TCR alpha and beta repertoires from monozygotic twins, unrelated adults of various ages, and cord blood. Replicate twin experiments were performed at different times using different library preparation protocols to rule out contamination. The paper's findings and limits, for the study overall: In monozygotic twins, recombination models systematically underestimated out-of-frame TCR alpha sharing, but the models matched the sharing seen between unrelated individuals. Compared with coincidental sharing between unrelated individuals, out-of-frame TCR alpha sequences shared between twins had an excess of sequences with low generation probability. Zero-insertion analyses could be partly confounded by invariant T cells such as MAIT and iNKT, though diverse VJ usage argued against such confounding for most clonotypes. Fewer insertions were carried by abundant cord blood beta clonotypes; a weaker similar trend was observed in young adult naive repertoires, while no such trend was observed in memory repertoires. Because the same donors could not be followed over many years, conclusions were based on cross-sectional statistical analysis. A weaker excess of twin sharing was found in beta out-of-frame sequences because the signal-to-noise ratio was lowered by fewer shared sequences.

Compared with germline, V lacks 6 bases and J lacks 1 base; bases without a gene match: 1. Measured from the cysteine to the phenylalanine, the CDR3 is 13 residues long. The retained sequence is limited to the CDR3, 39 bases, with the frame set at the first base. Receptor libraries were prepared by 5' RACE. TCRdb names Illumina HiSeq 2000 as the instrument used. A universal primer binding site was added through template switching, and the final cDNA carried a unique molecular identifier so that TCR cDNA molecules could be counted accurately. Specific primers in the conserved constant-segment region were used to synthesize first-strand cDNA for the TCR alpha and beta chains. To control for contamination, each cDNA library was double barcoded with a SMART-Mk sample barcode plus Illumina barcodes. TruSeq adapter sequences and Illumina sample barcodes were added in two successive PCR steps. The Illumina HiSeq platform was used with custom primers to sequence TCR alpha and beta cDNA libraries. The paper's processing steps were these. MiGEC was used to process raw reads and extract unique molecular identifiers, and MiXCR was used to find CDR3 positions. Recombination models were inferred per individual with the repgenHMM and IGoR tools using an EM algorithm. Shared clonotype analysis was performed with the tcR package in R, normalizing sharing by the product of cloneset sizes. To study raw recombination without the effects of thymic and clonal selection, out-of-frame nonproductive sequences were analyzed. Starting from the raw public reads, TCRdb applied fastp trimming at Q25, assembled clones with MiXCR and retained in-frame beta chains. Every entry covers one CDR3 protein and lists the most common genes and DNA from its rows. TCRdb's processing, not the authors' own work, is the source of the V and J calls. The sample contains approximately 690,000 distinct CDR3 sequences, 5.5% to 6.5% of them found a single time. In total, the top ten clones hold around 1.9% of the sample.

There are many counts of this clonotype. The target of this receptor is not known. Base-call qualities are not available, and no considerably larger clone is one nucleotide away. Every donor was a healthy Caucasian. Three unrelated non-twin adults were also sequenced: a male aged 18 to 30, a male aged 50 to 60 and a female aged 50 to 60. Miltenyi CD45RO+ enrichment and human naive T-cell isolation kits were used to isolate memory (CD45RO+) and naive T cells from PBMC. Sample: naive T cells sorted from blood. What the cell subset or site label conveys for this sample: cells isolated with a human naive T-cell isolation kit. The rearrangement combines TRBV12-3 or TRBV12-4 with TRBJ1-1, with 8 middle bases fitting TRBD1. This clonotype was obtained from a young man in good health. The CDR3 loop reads CASRGQENTEAFF. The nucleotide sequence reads TGTGCCAGCAGGGGACAGGAGAACACTGAAGCTTTCTTT.